Listed below are T cell receptor beta chains from one sample, sequenced in a study of T cells in Graves' hyperthyroidism and ophthalmopathy. TCRdb reprocessed the multiplex PCR reads with MiXCR, giving one entry per CDR3 protein. The sample includes hundreds of thousands of distinct CDR3 sequences, roughly 15% seen only once; the top ten take around 4.5%. Sequencing was done on a sample of blood. These TCRs come from a woman in her 40s with Graves' ophthalmopathy. The CDR3 runs from the conserved cysteine through the conserved F or W. A D gene is named only where the DNA matches it firmly. Some rows mark clone size as missing; the rest say once, few, many or name a class of expanded clone.

v_call	j_call	clone_size	d_call	cdr3_nt	cdr3_aa
TRBV11-2	TRBJ1-2	many	-	TGTGCCAGCAGACTACCGGGATCGCAAAGGGGCTACACCTTC	CASRLPGSQRGYTF
TRBV12-3/TRBV12-4	TRBJ2-3	few	-	TGTGCCAGCAGGGCGTCCCAAAACACAGATACGCAGTATTTT	CASRASQNTDTQYF
TRBV6-5	TRBJ1-5	many	-	TGTGCCAGCAGTTACAAGCCGGGGTATCAGCCCCAGCATTTT	CASSYKPGYQPQHF
TRBV6-2/TRBV6-3	TRBJ2-2	many	-	TGTGCCAGCAACTGCGGCCAGGGTGACACCGGGGAGCTGTTTTTT	CASNCGQGDTGELFF
TRBV10-3	TRBJ1-5	-	-	TGTGCCGTCAACTGGAGTCGACAGGCTGTAAATCAGCCCCAGCATTTT	CAVNWSRQAVNQPQHF
TRBV6-2/TRBV6-3	TRBJ2-7	many	TRBD2	TGTGCCAGCAGTTACCTGCGGACTAGCGGGTGGCAAGAGCAGTACTTC	CASSYLRTSGWQEQYF
TRBV6-5	TRBJ2-7	many	-	TGTGCCAGCAGCCCAATGAGGGCCAGCTACGAGCAGTACTTC	CASSPMRASYEQYF
TRBV29-1	TRBJ2-5	many	-	TGCAGCGTTGCGCAGTACCAAGAGACCCAGTACTTC	CSVAQYQETQYF
TRBV6-1	TRBJ1-1	-	-	TGTGCCAGCAGTGAATTCCCCACAGACTTGAACACTGAAGCTTTCTTT	CASSEFPTDLNTEAFF
TRBV12-3/TRBV12-4	TRBJ2-1	-	TRBD2	TGTGCCAGCAGTCCTCCGGGACTAGCGGCCTACAATGAGCAGTTCTTC	CASSPPGLAAYNEQFF
TRBV6-2/TRBV6-3	TRBJ1-6	many	-	TGTGCCAGCAGTTACGATGACCATTCACCCCTCCACTTT	CASSYDDHSPLHF
TRBV28	TRBJ1-5	few	-	TGTGCCAGCAGTTTTGAGACGGGGGCGCGGAGCAATCAGCCCCAGCATTTT	CASSFETGARSNQPQHF
TRBV5-1	TRBJ1-1	many	-	TGCGCCAGCAGCTTCACCCCCCAGGGGAGCACTGAAGCTTTCTTT	CASSFTPQGSTEAFF
TRBV24-1	TRBJ1-2	few	-	TGTGCCACCAGTGATGCCCGGGACAACTATGGCTACACCTTC	CATSDARDNYGYTF
TRBV28	TRBJ2-7	many	TRBD2	TGTGCCACCTGGGACTACCCCTACGAGCAGTACTTC	CATWDYPYEQYF
TRBV5-1	TRBJ2-1	-	TRBD2	TGCGCCAGCAGCTTGGCCGGCGGGAGTACCTACAATGAGCAGTTCTTC	CASSLAGGSTYNEQFF
TRBV6-1	TRBJ2-4	many	-	TGTGCCAGCGCCAGGGTGGGGGGCATTCAGTACTTC	CASARVGGIQYF
TRBV27	TRBJ2-7	-	TRBD2	TGTGCCAGCAGACCCCCTAGCGGGAGGGCCTACGAGCAGTACTTC	CASRPPSGRAYEQYF
TRBV19	TRBJ2-7	many	TRBD1	TGTGCCAGTAGTAACAGGGGGCTATACGAGCAGTACTTC	CASSNRGLYEQYF
TRBV24-1	TRBJ2-3	few	-	TGTGCCACCGGATACGGACAAGGGTCTAGCACAGATACGCAGTATTTT	CATGYGQGSSTDTQYF
TRBV12-3/TRBV12-4	TRBJ1-1	many	-	TGTGCCAGCAGTTTTGGCAGGGGCCTTGAAGCTTTCTTT	CASSFGRGLEAFF
TRBV6-1	TRBJ2-7	many	-	TGTGCCAGCAGTGAACTTTTGTTAGCTGGCGAGCAGTACTTC	CASSELLLAGEQYF
TRBV28	TRBJ2-4	-	-	TGTGCCAGCAGTTTAGGGGGCGGTGGCAAAAACATTCAGTACTTC	CASSLGGGGKNIQYF
TRBV6-5	TRBJ1-1	many	-	TGTGCCAGCAGTTCCGGACGGCTAAATGAAGCTTTCTTT	CASSSGRLNEAFF
TRBV3-1	TRBJ2-7	few	-	TGTGCCAGCAGCCAAGTTTTCCCCTACGAGCAGTACTTC	CASSQVFPYEQYF
TRBV2	TRBJ2-7	many	-	TGTGCCAGGACGGCTTCTAGGTACGAGCAGTACTTC	CARTASRYEQYF
TRBV6-1	TRBJ1-2	many	TRBD1	TGTGCCAGCTGGGACCGGACAGGGGCACGAGGCTATGGCTACACCTTC	CASWDRTGARGYGYTF
TRBV30	TRBJ2-7	few	-	TGTGCCTGGAGTGTAGGAGGCAACTACGAGCAGTACTTC	CAWSVGGNYEQYF
TRBV9	TRBJ2-2	many	TRBD1	TGTGCCAGCAGCGTAGATCGACAGGGTGACGGGGAGCTGTTTTTT	CASSVDRQGDGELFF
TRBV27	TRBJ1-3	-	-	TGTGCCAGCAGTAATCACATCGAGGCAAACACCATATATTTT	CASSNHIEANTIYF
TRBV12-3/TRBV12-4	TRBJ1-2	many	-	TGTGCCAGCAGTTTTGGGGTGGAGGTCTATGGCTACACCTTC	CASSFGVEVYGYTF
TRBV6-2/TRBV6-3	TRBJ2-7	many	TRBD1	TGTGCCAGCAGTTACTCATGGCGGGACAGGGGGATCGGCGAGCAGTACTTC	CASSYSWRDRGIGEQYF
TRBV7-2	TRBJ2-7	many	-	TGTGCCAGCAGCCCTTTTGCCCGGGACCCCGAGCAGTACTTC	CASSPFARDPEQYF
TRBV7-8	TRBJ2-5	-	-	TGTGCCAGCAGCTCCTGGGAGGAAACCCAAGAGACCCAGTACTTC	CASSSWEETQETQYF
TRBV3-1	TRBJ1-5	-	TRBD1	TGTGCCAGCAGCCAGGAGCCCGACAGGGAGCCCCTTAGCAATCAGCCCCAGCATTTT	CASSQEPDREPLSNQPQHF
TRBV2	TRBJ2-7	-	TRBD2	TGTGCCAGCACGGCTAGCGGGAGCGAGTCCGCCTACGAGCAGTACTTC	CASTASGSESAYEQYF
TRBV7-6	TRBJ2-4	-	TRBD2	TGTGCCAGCAGCCCGGGAGGGACGGGCATTCAGTACTTC	CASSPGGTGIQYF
TRBV5-1	TRBJ2-7	many	-	TGCGCCAGCAGCTTGCGGGGACCCAACTACGAGCAGTACTTC	CASSLRGPNYEQYF
TRBV2	TRBJ2-7	many	-	TGTGCCAGCACCGGACCGACCCGGGACTTCTCCTACGAGCAGTACTTC	CASTGPTRDFSYEQYF
TRBV30	TRBJ1-1	many	-	TGTGCCTGGAGCGGTTTAGGGACGGAGAACACTGAAGCTTTCTTT	CAWSGLGTENTEAFF
TRBV19	TRBJ2-7	many	-	TGTGCCAGTAGTGAGGAACAGGGAGGGTTGGGAGAGCAGTACTTC	CASSEEQGGLGEQYF
TRBV3-1	TRBJ2-5	once	-	TGTGCCAGCAGCCAACGGACAGTCCAAGAGACCCAGTACTTC	CASSQRTVQETQYF
TRBV28	TRBJ2-7	many	-	TGTGCCAGCAGTTTGGGAACAGCGACGAGCTCCTACGAGCAGTACTTC	CASSLGTATSSYEQYF
TRBV6-4	TRBJ2-5	many	TRBD2	TGTGCCAGCAGTGACTCGGCTCCTGTCCTGACTAGCGGGAGTTTCGGGAGAGAGACCCAGTACTTC	CASSDSAPVLTSGSFGRETQYF
TRBV4-1	TRBJ2-2	few	-	TGCGCCAGCAGCTTCCGGGACTTCAACACCGGGGAGCTGTTTTTT	CASSFRDFNTGELFF
TRBV20-1	TRBJ2-3	-	-	TGCAGTGCCGAGGGCCCCACAGATACGCAGTATTTT	CSAEGPTDTQYF
TRBV5-1	TRBJ1-1	few	-	TGCGCCAGCAGCCCAAACAGGGCCGGCACTGAAGCTTTCTTT	CASSPNRAGTEAFF
TRBV2	TRBJ1-5	-	TRBD1	TGTGCCAGCAGCGGACAGGAGAATAGCAATCAGCCCCAGCATTTT	CASSGQENSNQPQHF